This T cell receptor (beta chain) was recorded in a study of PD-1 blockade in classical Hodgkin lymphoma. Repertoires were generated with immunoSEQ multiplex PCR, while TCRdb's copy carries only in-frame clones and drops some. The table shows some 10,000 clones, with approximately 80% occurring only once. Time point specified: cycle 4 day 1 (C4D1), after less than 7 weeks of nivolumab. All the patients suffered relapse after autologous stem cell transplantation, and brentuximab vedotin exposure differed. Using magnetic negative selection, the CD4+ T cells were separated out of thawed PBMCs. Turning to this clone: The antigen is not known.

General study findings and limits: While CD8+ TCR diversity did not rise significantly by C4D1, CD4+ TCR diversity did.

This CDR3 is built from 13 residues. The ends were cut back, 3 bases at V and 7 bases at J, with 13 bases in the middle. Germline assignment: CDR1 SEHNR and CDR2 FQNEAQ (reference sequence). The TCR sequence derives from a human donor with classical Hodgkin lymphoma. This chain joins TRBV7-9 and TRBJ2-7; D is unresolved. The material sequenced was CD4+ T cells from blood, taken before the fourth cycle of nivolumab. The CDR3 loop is CASSFGLSREQYF. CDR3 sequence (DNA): TGTGCCAGCAGCTTTGGGCTATCGAGGGAGCAGTACTTC.